The clone carrying this TCR beta chain was seen ten or more times. Antigen specificity is unknown. Semi-nested PCR with Nested Universal Primer A followed constant-region reverse priming of full-length variable regions. TCRdb ran MiXCR on the 5' RACE reads and lists one entry per CDR3 protein. The table includes about 32,000 distinct CDR3 sequences, approximately 24% detected once. Study findings and constraints: Tumor Treg TCRs overlapped most with tumor naive CD4+ cells.

J gave up 2 bases and V 2 bases, and 3 bases lay outside the gene matches. Germline V lookup: CDR1 SGHTA, CDR2 FQGNSA. This CDR3 is 14 amino acids long. The chain is built from TRBV7-2 and TRBJ2-7; TRBD1 aligns across 7 bases. Sequences were obtained from memory CD4+ T cells sorted from blood. Stated subset: memory CD4+ T cells, CD4+CD45RO+CD25-. The sequence came from a female donor with breast cancer. The CDR3 reads CASSLHQGAYEQYF. The CDR3 bases are TGTGCCAGCAGCTTACATCAGGGGGCCTACGAGCAGTACTTC.